The 15 T cell receptor beta chains reported below all come from one sample, sequenced in a study of control samples from healthy donors and cancer patients. Here immunoSEQ multiplex PCR was the method, and the copy in TCRdb shows in-frame clones only, minus some. The table has about 160,000 clones, roughly 94% seen once. Specimen: blood. The receptor source for this set is a woman aged 40-49 years in good health.

The chain carries TRBV4-2 and TRBJ2-1; 9 nucleotides line up with TRBD2. Germline lookup yields CDR1 LGHNA and CDR2 YNFKEQ. The CDR3 is 21 amino acids. V was clipped by 0 bases and J by 0 bases; unmatched bases: 15. The CDR3 DNA reads as TGTGCCAGCAGCCAAGAACCAGCGGGGGGCCACCACCCCCTCTCCTACAATGAGCAGTTCTTC. It codes for CASSQEPAGGHHPLSYNEQFF.

V is TRBV21-1 and J is TRBJ2-2; TRBD1 was called by the table and not checked on the DNA. TRBV21-1 is a pseudogene. The CDR3 covers 18 residues. The CDR3 spells CASSKDLRGQTNTGELFF. Here the CDR3 DNA reads TGTGCCAGCAGCAAAGATCTTCGAGGACAGACTAACACCGGGGAGCTGTTTTTT.

The chain combines TRBV2 with TRBJ1-5, with D possibly matching TRBD1 (5 bases). This CDR3 has 15 residues. Germline V gene data show CDR1 as SNHLY and CDR2 as FYNNEI. V lost 6 bases, J lost 8 bases, and 20 bases lay in between. The CDR3 sequence: CASSRLGYRGEPQHF. The CDR3 DNA reads TGTGCCAGCAGCCGTCTGGGGTACCGAGGGGAGCCCCAGCATTTT.

The chain couples TRBV7-2 to TRBJ2-7, with 9 positions matching TRBD1. V gave up 3 bases and J gave up 3 bases; unmatched junction bases: 3. Germline CDR1 SGHTA, CDR2 FQGNSA. This CDR3 has 14 residues. CDR3 in DNA: TGTGCCAGCAGCTTCGCGACAGGGGGCTACGAGCAGTACTTC. Amino acids: CASSFATGGYEQYF.

This rearrangement joins TRBV4-1 to TRBJ1-5, with unresolved D. CDR1 MGHRA and CDR2 YSYEKL come from the germline V gene. The length of the CDR3 is 17 residues. Trimming removed 0 bases at V and 4 bases at J, with 16 bases between. The CDR3 loop is CASSQDPDPRWNQPQHF. The CDR3 DNA follows: TGCGCCAGCAGCCAAGATCCGGACCCCAGATGGAATCAGCCCCAGCATTTT.

J is TRBJ2-4 and V is TRBV4-3; 11 nucleotides agree with TRBD2. V trimming: 3 bases; J trimming: 0 bases; junction bases outside the gene matches: 13. The CDR3 contains 20 residues. Germline V lookup: CDR1 LGHNA, CDR2 YSLEER. CDR3 loop: CASSHDTRTSGSLAKNIQYF. The CDR3, as DNA: TGCGCCAGCAGCCATGACACCCGGACTAGCGGGTCCCTAGCCAAAAACATTCAGTACTTC.

The chain links TRBV30 to TRBJ2-6; D not certain. V shed 5 bases and J shed 1 base, with 15 bases lying between them. Germline V gene data show CDR1 as GTSNPN and CDR2 as SVGIG (reference sequence). This CDR3 contains 16 residues. In DNA form, the CDR3 reads TGTGCCTGGCATCATGGCAGGATATCTGGGGCCAACGTCCTGACTTTC. Protein product: CAWHHGRISGANVLTF.

J is TRBJ2-6 and V is TRBV5-1; perhaps D is TRBD1 or TRBD2 (5 bases each). There are 18 residues in the CDR3. CDR1 is SGHRS, CDR2 YFSETQ, per germline. The V end lost 4 bases, the J end lost 0 bases, and 17 bases lay between the germline ends. The CDR3 region has the DNA TGCGCCAGCAGCACCGACACGGGGCCCTTCTCTGGGGCCAACGTCCTGACTTTC. Its translation is CASSTDTGPFSGANVLTF.

This chain uses TRBV28 with TRBJ1-5, with 8 bases identical to TRBD1. The CDR3 has 20 amino acids. The V gene's germline CDR1 is MDHEN and CDR2 SYDVKM. The junction had 25 bases not matched to a gene; V was cut back by 7 bases and J by 5 bases. The CDR3 loop reads CASTSSRGQGLEFPYQPQHF. The CDR3 bases are TGTGCCAGCACCTCGTCCAGAGGACAGGGCTTAGAATTCCCCTATCAGCCCCAGCATTTT.

The chain has TRBV24-1 and TRBJ2-1; 7 nucleotides match TRBD1. CDR1 is KGHDR, CDR2 SFDVKD, per germline. CDR3 size: 13 residues. V gave up 4 bases and J gave up 8 bases; unmatched junction bases: 4. The CDR3 here is CATSEQGRDEQFF. The CDR3 coding sequence is TGTGCCACCAGTGAACAGGGGCGGGATGAGCAGTTCTTC.

The rearrangement uses TRBV4-1 and TRBJ1-2; a possible D gene is TRBD1 (6 bases). The ends were cut back, 1 base at V and 8 bases at J, with 17 bases in the middle. Germline V gives CDR1 MGHRA, CDR2 YSYEKL. This CDR3 spans 15 amino acids. As DNA, the CDR3 is TGCGCCAGCAGCCAAGTAGGTACGGGGGCGAGGGGCTACACCTTC. It yields the protein CASSQVGTGARGYTF.

This chain joins TRBV6-5 and TRBJ1-2, with D maybe TRBD1 (5 bases). The CDR3 runs to 14 residues. Germline CDR1 MNHEY, CDR2 SVGAGI. Trimming shortened V by 7 bases and J by 8 bases, and 20 bases separated the two germline ends. CDR3 bases: TGTGCCAGCACCAAGACAGCCACCCCGGGAGGCTACACCTTC. It specifies CASTKTATPGGYTF.

This clone was recorded only once. The chain is built from TRBV27 and TRBJ1-1; TRBD1 matches at 9 bases. Germline-derived CDR1 and CDR2 are MNHEY and SMNVEV (reference sequence). With 6 bases clipped from V and 4 bases from J, the junction kept 6 bases outside the gene matches. The CDR3 is made up of 14 amino acids. CDR3 coding DNA: TGTGCCAGCAGCTTTCTGACAGGGGGCACTGAAGCTTTCTTT. The encoded protein is CASSFLTGGTEAFF.

V and J are TRBV7-2 and TRBJ2-1; D ambiguous. Trimming removed 10 bases from V and 1 base from J, with 14 bases in between. This CDR3 comprises 14 residues. Germline V gives CDR1 SGHTA, CDR2 FQGNSA. The CDR3 region has the DNA TGTGCCACCGACTTGTTCCAGTCCTACAATGAGCAGTTCTTC. It translates to CATDLFQSYNEQFF.

As DNA, the CDR3 is TGTGCCAGCAGTCCCCTCGGGATCGCCAATCAGCCCCAGCATTTT. Translating it yields CASSPLGIANQPQHF. V and J are TRBV6-5 and TRBJ1-5, with D unresolved. Per germline, CDR1 MNHEY and CDR2 SVGAGI. This CDR3 region has 15 residues. V was trimmed by 5 bases and J by 3 bases, leaving 14 bases between them.